The sequence of this T cell receptor (beta chain) was determined in a study of blood T cell repertoires in COVID-19. Study-wide background: T cells, B-cell-depleted T cells, or PBMCs supplied cDNA or gDNA.

Participant age was roughly 18 to 95 years, and participants resided in approximately 24 US areas. Clinical history as reported by participants underpinned cohort assignment. V lost 3 bases, J lost 1 base, and 9 bases lay in between. CDR3 size: 14 residues. In germline, CDR1 is LNHDA, CDR2 SQIVND (reference sequence). This table comes from immunoSEQ multiplex PCR, and its TCRdb copy is limited to in-frame clones, with some not included. The sample carries under 300,000 clones, approximately 86% recorded once. The origin of this receptor is a woman aged 40 to 50 with acute COVID-19. The rearrangement uses TRBV19 and TRBJ1-1; possibly TRBD1 for D (5 bases). Sequencing used PBMCs or T cells enriched from blood (not recorded which). Here the CDR3 reads CASSIMDTNTEAFF. The CDR3 DNA reads as TGTGCCAGTAGTATCATGGACACGAACACTGAAGCTTTCTTT.